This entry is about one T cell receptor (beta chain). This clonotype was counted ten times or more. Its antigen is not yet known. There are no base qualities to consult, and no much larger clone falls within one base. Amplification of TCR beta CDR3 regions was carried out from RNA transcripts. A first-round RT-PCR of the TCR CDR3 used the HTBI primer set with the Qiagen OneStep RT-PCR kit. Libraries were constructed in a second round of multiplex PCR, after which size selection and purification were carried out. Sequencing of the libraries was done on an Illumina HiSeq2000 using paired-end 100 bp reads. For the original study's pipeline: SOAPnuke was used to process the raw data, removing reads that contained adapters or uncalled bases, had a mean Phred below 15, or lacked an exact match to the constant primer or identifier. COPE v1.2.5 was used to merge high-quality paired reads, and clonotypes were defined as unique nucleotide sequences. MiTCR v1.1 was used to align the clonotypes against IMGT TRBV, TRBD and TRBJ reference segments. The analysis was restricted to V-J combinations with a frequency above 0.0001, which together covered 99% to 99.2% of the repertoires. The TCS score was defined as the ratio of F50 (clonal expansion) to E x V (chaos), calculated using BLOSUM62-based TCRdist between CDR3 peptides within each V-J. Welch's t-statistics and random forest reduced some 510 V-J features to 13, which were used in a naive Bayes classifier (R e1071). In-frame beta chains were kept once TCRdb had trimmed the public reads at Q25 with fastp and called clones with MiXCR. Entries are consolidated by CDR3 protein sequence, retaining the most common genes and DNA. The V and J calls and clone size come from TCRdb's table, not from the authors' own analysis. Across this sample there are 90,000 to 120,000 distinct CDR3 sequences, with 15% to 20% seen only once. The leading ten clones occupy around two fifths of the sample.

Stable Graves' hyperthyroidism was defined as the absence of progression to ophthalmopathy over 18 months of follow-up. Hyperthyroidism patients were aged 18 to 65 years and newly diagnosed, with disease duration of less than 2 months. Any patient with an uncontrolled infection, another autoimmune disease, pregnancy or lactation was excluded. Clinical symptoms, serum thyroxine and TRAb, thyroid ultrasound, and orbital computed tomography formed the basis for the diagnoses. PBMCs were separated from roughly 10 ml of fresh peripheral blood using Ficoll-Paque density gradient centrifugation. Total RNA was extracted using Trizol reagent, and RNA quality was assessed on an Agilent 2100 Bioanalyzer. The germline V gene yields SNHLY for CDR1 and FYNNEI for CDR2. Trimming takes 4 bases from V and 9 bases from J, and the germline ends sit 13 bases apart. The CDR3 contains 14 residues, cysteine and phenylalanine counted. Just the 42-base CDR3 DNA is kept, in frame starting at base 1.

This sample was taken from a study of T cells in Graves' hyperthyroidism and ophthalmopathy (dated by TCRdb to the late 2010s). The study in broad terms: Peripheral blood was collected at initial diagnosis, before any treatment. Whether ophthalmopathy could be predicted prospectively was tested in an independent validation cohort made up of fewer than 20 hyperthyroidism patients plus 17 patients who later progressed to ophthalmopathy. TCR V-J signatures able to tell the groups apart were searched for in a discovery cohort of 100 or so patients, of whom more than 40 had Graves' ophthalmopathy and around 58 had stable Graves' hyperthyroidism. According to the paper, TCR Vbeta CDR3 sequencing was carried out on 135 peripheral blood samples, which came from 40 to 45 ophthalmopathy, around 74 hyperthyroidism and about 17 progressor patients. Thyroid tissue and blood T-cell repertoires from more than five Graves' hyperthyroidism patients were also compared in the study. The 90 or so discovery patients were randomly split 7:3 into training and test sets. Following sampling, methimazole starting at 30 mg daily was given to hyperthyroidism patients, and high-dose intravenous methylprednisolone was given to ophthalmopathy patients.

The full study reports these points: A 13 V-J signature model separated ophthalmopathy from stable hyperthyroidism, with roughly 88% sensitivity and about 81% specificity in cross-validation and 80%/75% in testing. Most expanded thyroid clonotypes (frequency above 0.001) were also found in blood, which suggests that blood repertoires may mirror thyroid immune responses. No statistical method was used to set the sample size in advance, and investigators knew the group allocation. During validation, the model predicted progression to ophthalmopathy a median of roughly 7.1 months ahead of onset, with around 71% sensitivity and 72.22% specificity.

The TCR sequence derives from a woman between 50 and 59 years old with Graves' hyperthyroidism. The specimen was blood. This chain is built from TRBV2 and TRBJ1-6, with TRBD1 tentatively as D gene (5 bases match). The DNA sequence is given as TGTGCCAGCAGTGTAGCAGGGCCCCCTTCACCCCTCCACTTT. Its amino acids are CASSVAGPPSPLHF.